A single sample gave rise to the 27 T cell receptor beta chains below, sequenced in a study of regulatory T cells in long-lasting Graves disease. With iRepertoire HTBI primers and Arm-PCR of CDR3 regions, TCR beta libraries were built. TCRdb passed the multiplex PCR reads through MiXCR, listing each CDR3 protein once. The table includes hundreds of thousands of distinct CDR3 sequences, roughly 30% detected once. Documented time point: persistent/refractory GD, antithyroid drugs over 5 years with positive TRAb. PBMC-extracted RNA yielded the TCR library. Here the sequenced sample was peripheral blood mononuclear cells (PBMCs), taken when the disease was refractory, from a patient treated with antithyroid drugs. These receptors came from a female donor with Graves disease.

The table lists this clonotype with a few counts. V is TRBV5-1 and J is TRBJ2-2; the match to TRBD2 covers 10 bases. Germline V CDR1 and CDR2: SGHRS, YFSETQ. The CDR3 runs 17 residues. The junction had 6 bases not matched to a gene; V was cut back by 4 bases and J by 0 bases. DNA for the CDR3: TGCGCCAGCAGCCATCGGACTAGCGGCGCGAACACCGGGGAGCTGTTTTTT. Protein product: CASSHRTSGANTGELFF. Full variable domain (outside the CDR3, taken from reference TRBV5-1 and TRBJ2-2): KAGVTQTPRYLIKTRGQQVTLSCSPISGHRSVSWYQQTPGQGLQFLFEYFSETQRNKGNFPGRFSGRQFSNSRSEMNVSTLELGDSALYLCASSHRTSGANTGELFFGEGSRLTVL.

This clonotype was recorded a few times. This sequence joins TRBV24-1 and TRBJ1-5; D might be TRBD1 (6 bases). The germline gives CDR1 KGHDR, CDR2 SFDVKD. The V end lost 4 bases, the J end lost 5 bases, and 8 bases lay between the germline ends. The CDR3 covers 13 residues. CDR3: CATSESGDQPQHF. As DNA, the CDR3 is TGTGCCACCAGTGAGTCAGGGGATCAGCCCCAGCATTTT.

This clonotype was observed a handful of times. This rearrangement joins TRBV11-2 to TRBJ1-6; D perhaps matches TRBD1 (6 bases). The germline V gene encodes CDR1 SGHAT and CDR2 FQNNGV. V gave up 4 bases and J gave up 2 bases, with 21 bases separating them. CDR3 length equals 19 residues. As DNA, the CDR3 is TGTGCCAGCAGCTACAAACTTACAGGGAGGAGGACCTATAATTCACCCCTCCACTTT. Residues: CASSYKLTGRRTYNSPLHF. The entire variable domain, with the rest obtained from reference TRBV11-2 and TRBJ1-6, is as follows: EAGVAQSPRYKIIEKRQSVAFWCNPISGHATLYWYQQILGQGPKLLIQFQNNGVVDDSQLPKDRFSAERLKGVDSTLKIQPAKLEDSAVYLCASSYKLTGRRTYNSPLHFGNGTRLTVT.

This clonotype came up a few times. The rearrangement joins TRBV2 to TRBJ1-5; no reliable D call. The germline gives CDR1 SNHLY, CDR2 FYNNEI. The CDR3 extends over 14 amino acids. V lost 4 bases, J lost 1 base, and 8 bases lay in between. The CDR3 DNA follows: TGTGCCAGCAGTGGTGACTACAGCAATCAGCCCCAGCATTTT. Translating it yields CASSGDYSNQPQHF.

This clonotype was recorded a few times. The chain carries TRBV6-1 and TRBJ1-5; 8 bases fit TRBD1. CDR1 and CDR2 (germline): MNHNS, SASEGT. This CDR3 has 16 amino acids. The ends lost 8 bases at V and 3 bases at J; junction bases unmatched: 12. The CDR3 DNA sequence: TGTGCCAGCTGGGGTACGACAGGGGATCACAATCAGCCCCAGCATTTT. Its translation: CASWGTTGDHNQPQHF.

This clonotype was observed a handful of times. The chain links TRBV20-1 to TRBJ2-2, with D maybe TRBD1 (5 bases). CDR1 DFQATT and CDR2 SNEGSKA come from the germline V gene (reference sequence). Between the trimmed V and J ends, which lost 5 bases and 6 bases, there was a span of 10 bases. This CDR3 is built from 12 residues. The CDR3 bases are TGCAGTGCTGCAGGGCAACCCGGGGAGCTGTTTTTT. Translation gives CSAAGQPGELFF.

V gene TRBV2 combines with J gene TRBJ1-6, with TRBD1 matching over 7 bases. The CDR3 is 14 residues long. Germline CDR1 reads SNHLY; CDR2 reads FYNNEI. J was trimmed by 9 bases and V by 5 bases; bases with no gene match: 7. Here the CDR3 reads CASSPPRGRSPLHF. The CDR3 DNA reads TGTGCCAGCAGTCCACCTAGGGGGCGTTCACCCCTCCACTTT.

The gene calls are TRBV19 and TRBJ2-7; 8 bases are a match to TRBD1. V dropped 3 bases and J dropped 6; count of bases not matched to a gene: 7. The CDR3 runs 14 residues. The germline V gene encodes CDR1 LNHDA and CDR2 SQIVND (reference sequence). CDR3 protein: CASSIPGQGGEQYF. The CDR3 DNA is TGTGCCAGTAGTATCCCCGGACAGGGAGGCGAGCAGTACTTC.

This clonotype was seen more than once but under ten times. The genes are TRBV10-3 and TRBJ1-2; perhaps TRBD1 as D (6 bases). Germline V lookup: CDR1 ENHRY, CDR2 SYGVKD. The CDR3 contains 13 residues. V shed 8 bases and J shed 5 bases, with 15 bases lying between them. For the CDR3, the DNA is TGTGCCATCTCCCACAGGGCCGATTATGGCTACACCTTC. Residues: CAISHRADYGYTF.

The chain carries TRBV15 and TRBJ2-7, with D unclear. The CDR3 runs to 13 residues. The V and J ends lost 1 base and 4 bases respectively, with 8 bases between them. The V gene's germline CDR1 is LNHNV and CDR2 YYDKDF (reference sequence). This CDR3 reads CATSRAHTYEQYF. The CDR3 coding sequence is TGTGCCACCAGCAGAGCGCACACATACGAGCAGTACTTC.

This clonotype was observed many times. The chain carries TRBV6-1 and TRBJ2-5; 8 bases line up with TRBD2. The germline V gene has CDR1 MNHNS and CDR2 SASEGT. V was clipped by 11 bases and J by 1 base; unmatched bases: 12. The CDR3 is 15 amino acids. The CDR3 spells CAGTRAGGFQETQYF. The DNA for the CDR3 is TGTGCCGGGACGAGGGCGGGAGGCTTCCAAGAGACCCAGTACTTC.

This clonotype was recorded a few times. The CDR3 reads CAPPCSYEQYF. CDR3 coding DNA: TGTGCACCTCCGTGCTCCTACGAGCAGTACTTC. The rearrangement links TRBV7-3 to TRBJ2-7; D gene uncertain. The CDR3 spans 11 residues. Germline V lookup: CDR1 SGHTA, CDR2 FQGTGA. The full variable domain, rest sourced from reference TRBV7-3 and TRBJ2-7, is GAGVSQTPSNKVTEKGKYVELRCDPISGHTALYWYRQSLGQGPEFLIYFQGTGAADDSGLPNDRFFAVRPEGSVSTLKIQRTERGDSAVYLCAPPCSYEQYFGPGTRLTVT.

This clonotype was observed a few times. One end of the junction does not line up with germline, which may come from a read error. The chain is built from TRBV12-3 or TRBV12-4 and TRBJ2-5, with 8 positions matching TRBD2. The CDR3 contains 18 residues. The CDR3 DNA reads TGTGCCAGCAGTTCGGGGGGGGGATTTAGTTCGAGTTATGAGACCCAGCACTTC. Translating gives CASSSGGGFSSSYETQHF.

The CDR3 loop reads CSATPGQRTGGREQYF. CDR3 nucleotides: TGCAGTGCTACCCCGGGACAGCGTACGGGGGGCCGCGAGCAGTACTTC. The rearrangement uses TRBV20-1 and TRBJ2-7, with D perhaps TRBD1 or TRBD2 (7 bases each). From germline, CDR1 is DFQATT and CDR2 SNEGSKA (reference sequence). The V and J ends lost 4 bases and 6 bases respectively, with 25 bases between them. This CDR3 region has 16 residues.

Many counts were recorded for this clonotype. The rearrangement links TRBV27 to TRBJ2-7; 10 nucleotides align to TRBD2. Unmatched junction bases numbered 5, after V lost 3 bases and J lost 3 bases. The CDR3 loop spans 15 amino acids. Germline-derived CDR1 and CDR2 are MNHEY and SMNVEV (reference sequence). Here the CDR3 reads CASSLTASGGYEQYF. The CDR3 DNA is TGTGCCAGCAGTTTGACGGCTAGCGGGGGCTACGAGCAGTACTTC.

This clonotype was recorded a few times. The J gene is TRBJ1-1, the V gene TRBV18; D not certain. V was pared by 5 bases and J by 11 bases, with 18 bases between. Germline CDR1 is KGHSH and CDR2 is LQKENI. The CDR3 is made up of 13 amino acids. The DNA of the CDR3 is TGTGCCAGCTCATTAGGCCCGAAGGGATTGGCTTTCTTT. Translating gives CASSLGPKGLAFF.

For the CDR3, the DNA is TGCAGCGTTGTTGTGTCTAGAGGGACGGGCACTGAAGCTTTCTTT. Translating gives CSVVVSRGTGTEAFF. The rearrangement joins TRBV29-1 to TRBJ1-1, with D possibly TRBD1 on 5 matching bases. The CDR3 runs to 15 residues. Germline V gives CDR1 SQVTM, CDR2 ANQGSEA. The V gene lost 4 bases and the J gene lost 4 bases, with 19 bases spanning the gap.

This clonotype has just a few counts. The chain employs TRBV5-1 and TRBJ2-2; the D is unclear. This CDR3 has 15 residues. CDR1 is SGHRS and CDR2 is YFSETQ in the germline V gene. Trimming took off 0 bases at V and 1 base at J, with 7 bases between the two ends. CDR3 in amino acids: CASSLDLGNTGELFF. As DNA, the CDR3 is TGCGCCAGCAGCTTGGACCTGGGGAACACCGGGGAGCTGTTTTTT.

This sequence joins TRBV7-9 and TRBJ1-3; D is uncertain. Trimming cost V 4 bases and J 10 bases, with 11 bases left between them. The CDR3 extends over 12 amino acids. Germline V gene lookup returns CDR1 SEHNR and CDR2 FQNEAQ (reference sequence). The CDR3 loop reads CASSSYTLTIYF. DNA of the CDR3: TGTGCCAGCAGCTCCTACACCCTAACCATATATTTT.

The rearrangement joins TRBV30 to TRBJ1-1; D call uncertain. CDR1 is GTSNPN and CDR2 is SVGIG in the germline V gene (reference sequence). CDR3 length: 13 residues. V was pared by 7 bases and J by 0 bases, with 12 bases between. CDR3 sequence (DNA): TGTGCCTCTAAAGGGAGAATGAACACTGAAGCTTTCTTT. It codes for CASKGRMNTEAFF. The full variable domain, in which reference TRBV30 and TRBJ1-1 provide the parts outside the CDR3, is SQTIHQWPATLVQPVGSPLSLECTVEGTSNPNLYWYRQAAGRGLQLLFYSVGIGQISSEVPQNLSASRPQDRQFILSSKKLLLSDSGFYLCASKGRMNTEAFFGQGTRLTVV.

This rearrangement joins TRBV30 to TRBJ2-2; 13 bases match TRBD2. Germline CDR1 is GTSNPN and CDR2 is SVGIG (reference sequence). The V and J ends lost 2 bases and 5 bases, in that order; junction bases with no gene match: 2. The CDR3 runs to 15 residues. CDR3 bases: TGTGCCTGGAGTCGACTAGCGGGAGGTACCGGGGAGCTGTTTTTT. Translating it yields CAWSRLAGGTGELFF.

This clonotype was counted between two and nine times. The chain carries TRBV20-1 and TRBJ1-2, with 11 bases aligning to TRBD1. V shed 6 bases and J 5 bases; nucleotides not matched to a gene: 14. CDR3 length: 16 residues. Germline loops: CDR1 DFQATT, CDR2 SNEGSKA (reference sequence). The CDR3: CSAGGQGAGGLYGYTF. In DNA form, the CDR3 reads TGCAGTGCAGGAGGACAGGGGGCCGGTGGCCTGTATGGCTACACCTTC.

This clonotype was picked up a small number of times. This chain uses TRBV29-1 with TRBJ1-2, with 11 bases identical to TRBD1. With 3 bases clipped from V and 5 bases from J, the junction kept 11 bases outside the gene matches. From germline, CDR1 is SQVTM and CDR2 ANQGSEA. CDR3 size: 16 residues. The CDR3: CSVDRPGTGGGYGYTF. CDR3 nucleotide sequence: TGCAGCGTTGACCGTCCCGGGACAGGGGGGGGATATGGCTACACCTTC.

The DNA for the CDR3 is TGTGCCAGCAGAACTAGCGGGAGGGCGTTTGAGCAGTTCTTC. Amino acid sequence: CASRTSGRAFEQFF. The chain combines TRBV28 with TRBJ2-1; 13 nucleotides match TRBD2. The CDR3 is made up of 14 amino acids. CDR1 is MDHEN and CDR2 is SYDVKM in the germline V gene. After removal of 6 bases from V and 9 bases from J, the junction contained 5 bases not matched to a gene. Full variable domain (outside the CDR3, taken from reference TRBV28 and TRBJ2-1): DVKVTQSSRYLVKRTGEKVFLECVQDMDHENMFWYRQDPGLGLRLIYFSYDVKMKEKGDIPEGYSVSREKKERFSLILESASTNQTSMYLCASRTSGRAFEQFFGPGTRLTVL.

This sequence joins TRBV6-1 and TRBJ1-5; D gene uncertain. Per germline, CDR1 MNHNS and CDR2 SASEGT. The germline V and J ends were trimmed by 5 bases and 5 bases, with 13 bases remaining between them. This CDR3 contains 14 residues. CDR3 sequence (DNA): TGTGCCAGCAGTCAGACCGCGACGGATCAGCCCCAGCATTTT. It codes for CASSQTATDQPQHF.

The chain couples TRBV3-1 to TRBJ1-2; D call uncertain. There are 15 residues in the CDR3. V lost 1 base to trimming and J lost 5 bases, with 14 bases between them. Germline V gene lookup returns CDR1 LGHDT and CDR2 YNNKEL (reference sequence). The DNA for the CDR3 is TGTGCCAGCAGCCAAGTTGGGCAGCCTCGGTATGGCTACACCTTC. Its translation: CASSQVGQPRYGYTF.

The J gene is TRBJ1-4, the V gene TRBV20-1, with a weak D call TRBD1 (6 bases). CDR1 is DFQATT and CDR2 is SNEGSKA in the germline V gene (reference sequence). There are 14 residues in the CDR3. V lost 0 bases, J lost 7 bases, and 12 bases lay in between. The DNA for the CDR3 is TGCAGTGCTAGAGAGGACAGATCGAGTGAAAAACTGTTTTTT. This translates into CSAREDRSSEKLFF.